This T cell receptor (beta chain) derives from a study of T-cell reconstitution after alpha-beta-depleted transplantation in children. This clonotype has just a few counts. Unique molecular identifiers were built into the TCRbeta library. TCRdb re-called the PCR reads with MiXCR, one entry per CDR3 protein. The sample has about 400,000 distinct CDR3 sequences; approximately 20% are singletons. CDR3 length: 14 amino acids. The germline V gene encodes CDR1 DFQATT and CDR2 SNEGSKA (reference sequence). V was clipped by 1 base and J by 9 bases; unmatched bases: 8. The sample in question was PBMCs from the stem cell graft donor, obtained from the stem cell graft. The genes are TRBV20-1 and TRBJ2-1; 8 bases agree with TRBD2. This TCR derives from a human donor who donated a stem cell graft to a child with acute myeloid leukemia. The CDR3, as DNA: TGCAGTGCTAGAGGAGGGACTAGTGTTGGTGAGCAGTTCTTC. Protein sequence: CSARGGTSVGEQFF.